This T cell receptor (beta chain) is drawn from a study of shared clonotypes between healthy human individuals. Study as a whole: The donor group consisted of two women and a few men, aged 18 to 49. Each donor's CD4 naive and CD4 memory cells filled three plates apiece, CD8 naive two, and CD8 memory one.

Repertoires were generated with immunoSEQ multiplex PCR, while TCRdb's copy carries only in-frame clones and drops some. The profile shows 2 million to 2.5 million clones, just over 90% of them singletons. The germline V gene encodes CDR1 KGHSH and CDR2 LQKENI. CDR3 size: 14 residues. Trimming stripped 2 bases from V and 7 bases from J, with 11 bases between. The sequencing input was naive CD4+ T cells from PBMCs. Subset denoted: CD45RA+ positively selected. The V call is TRBV18, the J call TRBJ1-4, with D possibly matching TRBD1 (5 bases). This clonotype was sampled from a man between 18 and 29 years old in good health. Some clones in this sample may be carry-over from other donors' samples. The CDR3 region is CASSPLATGEKLFF. As DNA, the CDR3 is TGTGCCAGCTCACCATTAGCTACAGGTGAAAAACTGTTTTTT.